This TCR beta chain originates from a study of blood T cells in healthy people across ages. This clonotype was counted between two and nine times. Combining a sample-barcoded 5' primer with a J-beta primer mix, a second PCR ran for about 7 to 11 cycles. TCRdb re-derived calls from the 5' RACE reads in MiXCR, one entry per CDR3 protein. The data contain about 780,000 distinct CDR3 sequences, roughly 24% of them singletons. Germline CDR1 reads SQVTM; CDR2 reads ANQGSEA. This CDR3 contains 12 residues. Trimming shortened V by 4 bases and J by 7 bases, and 11 bases separated the two germline ends. In addition, the sample was reused for a study of T cells of mothers and their children.

The source of this sequence is a boy younger than 18 in good health. J is TRBJ2-1 and V is TRBV29-1; D gene unclear. The sample was blood. CDR3 residues: CSVVPFGNEQFF. The CDR3 bases are TGCAGCGTTGTCCCCTTTGGGAATGAGCAGTTCTTC.